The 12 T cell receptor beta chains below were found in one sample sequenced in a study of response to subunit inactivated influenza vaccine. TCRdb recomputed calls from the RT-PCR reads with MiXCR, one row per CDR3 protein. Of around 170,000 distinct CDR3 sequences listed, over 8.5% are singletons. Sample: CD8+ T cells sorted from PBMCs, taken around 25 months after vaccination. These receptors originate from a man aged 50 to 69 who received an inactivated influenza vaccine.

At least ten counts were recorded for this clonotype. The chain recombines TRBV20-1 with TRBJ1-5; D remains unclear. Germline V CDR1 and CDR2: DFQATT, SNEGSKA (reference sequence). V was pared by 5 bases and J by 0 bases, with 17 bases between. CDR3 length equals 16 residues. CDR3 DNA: TGCAGTGCTGAACTAGTAGGGATCGTTAGCAATCAGCCCCAGCATTTT. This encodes CSAELVGIVSNQPQHF.

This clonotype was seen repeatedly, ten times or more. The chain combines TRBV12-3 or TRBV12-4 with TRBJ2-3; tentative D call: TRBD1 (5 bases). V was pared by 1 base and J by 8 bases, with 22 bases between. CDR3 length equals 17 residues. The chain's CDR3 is CASSLVSGSFSRRTQYF. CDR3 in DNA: TGTGCCAGCAGTTTAGTGTCAGGGTCCTTTTCGCGCCGTACGCAGTATTTT.

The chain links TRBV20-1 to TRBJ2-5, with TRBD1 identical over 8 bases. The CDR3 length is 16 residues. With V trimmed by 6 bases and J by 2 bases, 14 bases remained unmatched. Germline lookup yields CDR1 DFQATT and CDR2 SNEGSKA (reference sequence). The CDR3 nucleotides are TGCAGTGCAACCGGGACAGGATGGTTCGTTCAAGAGACCCAGTACTTC. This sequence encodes CSATGTGWFVQETQYF.

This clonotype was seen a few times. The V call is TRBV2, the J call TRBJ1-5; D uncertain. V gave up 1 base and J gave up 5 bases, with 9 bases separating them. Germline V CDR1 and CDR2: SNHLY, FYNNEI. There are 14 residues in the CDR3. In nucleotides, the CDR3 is TGTGCCAGCAGTGAAGGACTGCGGGATCAGCCCCAGCATTTT. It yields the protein CASSEGLRDQPQHF.

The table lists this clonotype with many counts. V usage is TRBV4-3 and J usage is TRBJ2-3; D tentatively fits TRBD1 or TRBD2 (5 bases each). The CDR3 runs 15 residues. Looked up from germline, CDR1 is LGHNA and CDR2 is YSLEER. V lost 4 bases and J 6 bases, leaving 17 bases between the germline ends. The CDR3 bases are TGCGCCAGCAGCCCATGGACTGGGGGTTCGGATACGCAGTATTTT. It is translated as CASSPWTGGSDTQYF.

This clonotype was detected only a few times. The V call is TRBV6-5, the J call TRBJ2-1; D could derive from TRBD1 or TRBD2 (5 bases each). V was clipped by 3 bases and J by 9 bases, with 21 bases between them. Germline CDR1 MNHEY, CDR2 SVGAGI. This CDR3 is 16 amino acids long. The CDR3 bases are TGTGCCAGCAGTTATGGCCCAGGGTCCGGGGTATTTGAGCAGTTCTTC. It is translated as CASSYGPGSGVFEQFF.

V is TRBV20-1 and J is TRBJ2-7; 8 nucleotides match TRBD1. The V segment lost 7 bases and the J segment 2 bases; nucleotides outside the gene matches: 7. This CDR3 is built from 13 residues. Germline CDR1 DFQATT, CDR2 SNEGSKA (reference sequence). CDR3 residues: CSVDRDLPYEQYF. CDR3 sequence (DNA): TGCAGTGTGGACAGGGACCTCCCCTACGAGCAGTACTTC.

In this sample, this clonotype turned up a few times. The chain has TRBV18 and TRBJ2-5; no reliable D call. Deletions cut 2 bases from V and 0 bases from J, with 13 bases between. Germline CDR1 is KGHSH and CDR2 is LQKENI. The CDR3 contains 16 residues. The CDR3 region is CASSPVLSADQETQYF. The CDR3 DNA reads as TGTGCCAGCTCACCAGTACTGTCGGCGGACCAAGAGACCCAGTACTTC.

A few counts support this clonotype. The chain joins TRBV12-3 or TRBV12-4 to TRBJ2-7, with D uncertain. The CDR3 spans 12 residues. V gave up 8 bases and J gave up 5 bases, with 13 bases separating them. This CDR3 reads CASGFWAHEQYF. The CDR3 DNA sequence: TGTGCCAGCGGCTTCTGGGCCCACGAGCAGTACTTC.

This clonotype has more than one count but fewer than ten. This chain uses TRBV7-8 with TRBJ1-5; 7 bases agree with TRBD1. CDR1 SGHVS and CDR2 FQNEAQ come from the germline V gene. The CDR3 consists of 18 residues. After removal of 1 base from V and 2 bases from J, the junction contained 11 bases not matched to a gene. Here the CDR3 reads CASSLEVRGSLGNQPQHF. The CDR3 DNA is TGTGCCAGCAGCTTAGAGGTCAGGGGGTCATTAGGCAATCAGCCCCAGCATTTT.

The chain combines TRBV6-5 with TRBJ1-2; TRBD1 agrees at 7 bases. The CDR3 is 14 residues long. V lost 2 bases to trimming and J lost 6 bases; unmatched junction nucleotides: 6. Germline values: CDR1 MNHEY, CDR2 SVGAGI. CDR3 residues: CASSYVAGGHGYTF. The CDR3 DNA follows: TGTGCCAGCAGTTACGTGGCAGGGGGTCATGGCTACACCTTC.

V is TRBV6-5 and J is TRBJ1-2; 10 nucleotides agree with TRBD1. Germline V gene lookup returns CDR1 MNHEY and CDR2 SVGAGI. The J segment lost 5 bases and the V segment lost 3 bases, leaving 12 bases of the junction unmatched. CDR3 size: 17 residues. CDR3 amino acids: CASSYDATGGQSYGYTF. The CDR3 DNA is TGTGCCAGCAGTTATGACGCGACAGGGGGCCAATCATATGGCTACACCTTC.